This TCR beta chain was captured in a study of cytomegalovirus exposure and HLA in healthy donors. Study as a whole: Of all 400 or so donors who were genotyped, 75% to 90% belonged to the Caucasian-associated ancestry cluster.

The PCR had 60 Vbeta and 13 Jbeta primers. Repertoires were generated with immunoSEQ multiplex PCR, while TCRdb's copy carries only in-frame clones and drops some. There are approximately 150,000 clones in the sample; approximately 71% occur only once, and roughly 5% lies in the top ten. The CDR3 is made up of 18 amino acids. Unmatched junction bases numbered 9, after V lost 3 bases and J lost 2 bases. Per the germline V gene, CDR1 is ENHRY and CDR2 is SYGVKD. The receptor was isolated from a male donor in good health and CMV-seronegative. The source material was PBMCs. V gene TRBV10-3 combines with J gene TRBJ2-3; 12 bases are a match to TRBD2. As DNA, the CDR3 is TGTGCCATCAGTGACCGCCTAGCGGGAGGGGTGTTCACAGATACGCAGTATTTT. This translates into CAISDRLAGGVFTDTQYF.